This TCR beta chain was observed in a study of memory CD4+ T cells and cytomegalovirus serostatus. The sort gate was single viable CD3+CD4+CD8-CD45RO+ cells for memory CD4+ T cells. The V segment lost 3 bases and the J segment 5 bases; nucleotides outside the gene matches: 3. Germline lookup yields CDR1 SEHNR and CDR2 FQNEAQ (reference sequence). The CDR3 consists of 13 residues. TCRdb's copy holds only in-frame clones and misses some; the assay was immunoSEQ multiplex PCR. The sample carries 85,000 to 100,000 clones, about four fifths recorded once. The material sequenced was memory CD4+ T cells from blood. This chain connects TRBV7-9 to TRBJ2-5, with TRBD2 matching 7 bases. The clonotype comes from an adult in good health and CMV-seropositive. The DNA of the CDR3 is TGTGCCAGCAGCTTTAGCGGGTGGGAGACCCAGTACTTC. It translates to CASSFSGWETQYF.